This TCR beta chain appears in the sequencing data of a study of CXCR3-negative and CXCR3-positive naive CD8 T cells. This CDR3 region has 16 residues. Germline loops: CDR1 MDHEN, CDR2 SYDVKM. TRB cDNA libraries were made by UMI-labeled 5' RACE. Each CDR3 protein gets one entry in TCRdb, which reprocessed the 5' RACE reads and gives no DNA. The record lists over 100,000 distinct CDR3 sequences, of which the ten most abundant hold 0.29%. The chain uses TRBV28 and TRBJ2-3; checking the TCRdb D call of TRBD2 is not possible without DNA. This TCR was sampled from a human donor in good health. Some clones in this sample may be carry-over from other donors' samples. What was sequenced was naive CXCR3- CD8+ T cells from blood. The sample's subset: CD45RO-CCR7+CD27+CD95- naive CD8+ T cells lacking CXCR3 (TNR3-). CDR3: CASSLPSSGITDTQYF.